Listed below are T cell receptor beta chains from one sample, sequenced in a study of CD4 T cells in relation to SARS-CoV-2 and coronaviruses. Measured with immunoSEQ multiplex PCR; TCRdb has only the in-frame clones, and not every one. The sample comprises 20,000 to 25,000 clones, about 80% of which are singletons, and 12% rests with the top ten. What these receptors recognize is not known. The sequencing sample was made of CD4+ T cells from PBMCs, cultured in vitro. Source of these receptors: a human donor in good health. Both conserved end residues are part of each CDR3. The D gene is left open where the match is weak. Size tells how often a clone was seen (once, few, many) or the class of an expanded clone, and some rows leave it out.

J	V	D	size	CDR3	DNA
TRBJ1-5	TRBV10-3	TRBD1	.	CAISPDRGLYQPQHF	TGTGCCATCAGCCCCGACAGGGGGCTTTATCAGCCCCAGCATTTT
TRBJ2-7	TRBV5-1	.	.	CASSLRGVGEQYF	TGCGCCAGCAGCTTGAGGGGGGTAGGCGAGCAGTACTTC
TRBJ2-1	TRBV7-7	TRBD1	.	CASSTRTGERTYNEQFF	TGTGCCAGCAGCACCCGGACAGGGGAGAGGACCTACAATGAGCAGTTCTTC
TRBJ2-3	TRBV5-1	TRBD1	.	CASSQDRASTDTQYF	TGCGCCAGCAGCCAGGACAGGGCTAGCACAGATACGCAGTATTTT
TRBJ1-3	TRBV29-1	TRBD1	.	CSVRTGVNTIYF	TGCAGCGTTCGGACAGGAGTAAACACCATATATTTT
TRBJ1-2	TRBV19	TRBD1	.	CASSPDRGNYGYTF	TGTGCCAGTAGCCCGGACAGGGGTAACTATGGCTACACCTTC
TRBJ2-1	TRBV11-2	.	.	CASSWSLGANEQFF	TGTGCCAGCAGCTGGTCCCTGGGGGCGAATGAGCAGTTCTTC
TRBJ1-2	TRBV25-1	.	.	CASSEWDYGYTF	TGTGCCAGCAGTGAATGGGACTATGGCTACACCTTC
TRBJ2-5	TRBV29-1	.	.	CSVAGPQETQYF	TGCAGCGTCGCGGGACCACAAGAGACCCAGTACTTC
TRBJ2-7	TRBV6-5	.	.	CASSPVVEHEQYF	TGTGCCAGCAGCCCCGTCGTGGAGCACGAGCAGTACTTC
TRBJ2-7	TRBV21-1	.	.	CASSKVEGTTPPEQYF	TGTGCCAGCAGCAAAGTAGAGGGGACTACCCCCCCCGAGCAGTACTTC
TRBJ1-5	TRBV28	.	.	CASSSDSSTNQPQHF	TGTGCCAGCAGTTCCGACAGTTCGACCAATCAGCCCCAGCATTTT
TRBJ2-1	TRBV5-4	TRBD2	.	CASSLGLAGGGGEQFF	TGTGCCAGCAGCTTGGGACTAGCGGGAGGAGGGGGTGAGCAGTTCTTC
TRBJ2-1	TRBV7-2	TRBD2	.	CASTVPGLAGGNEQFF	TGTGCCAGCACCGTACCGGGACTAGCGGGAGGCAATGAGCAGTTCTTC
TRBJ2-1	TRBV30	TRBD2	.	CAWSLIGTSSYEQFF	TGTGCCTGGAGTCTCATCGGGACTAGCTCTTATGAGCAGTTCTTC
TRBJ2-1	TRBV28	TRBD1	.	CASRAGKDRVYNEQFF	TGTGCCAGCAGAGCCGGGAAGGACAGGGTCTACAATGAGCAGTTCTTC
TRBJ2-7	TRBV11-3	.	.	CASSLGLTYEQYF	TGTGCCAGCAGCTTAGGGTTAACCTACGAGCAGTACTTC
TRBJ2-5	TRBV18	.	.	CASSPRTVYQETQYF	TGTGCCAGCTCACCGAGGACAGTTTACCAAGAGACCCAGTACTTC
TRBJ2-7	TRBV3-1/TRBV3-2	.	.	CASSQASPYEQYF	TGTGCCAGCAGCCAAGCCTCGCCCTACGAGCAGTACTTC
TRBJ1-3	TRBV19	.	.	CASQSPGTSHGNTIYF	TGTGCCTCTCAAAGCCCCGGGACATCCCATGGAAACACCATATATTTT
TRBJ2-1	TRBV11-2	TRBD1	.	CASSLQGARSYNEQFF	TGTGCCAGCAGCCTGCAGGGGGCGCGTTCCTACAATGAGCAGTTCTTC
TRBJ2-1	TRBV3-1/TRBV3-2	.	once	CATQPTTGVYNEQFF	TGTGCCACCCAGCCAACAACGGGAGTATACAATGAGCAGTTCTTC
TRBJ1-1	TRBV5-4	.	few	CAGTLGMNTEAFF	TGTGCCGGGACACTTGGCATGAACACTGAAGCTTTCTTT